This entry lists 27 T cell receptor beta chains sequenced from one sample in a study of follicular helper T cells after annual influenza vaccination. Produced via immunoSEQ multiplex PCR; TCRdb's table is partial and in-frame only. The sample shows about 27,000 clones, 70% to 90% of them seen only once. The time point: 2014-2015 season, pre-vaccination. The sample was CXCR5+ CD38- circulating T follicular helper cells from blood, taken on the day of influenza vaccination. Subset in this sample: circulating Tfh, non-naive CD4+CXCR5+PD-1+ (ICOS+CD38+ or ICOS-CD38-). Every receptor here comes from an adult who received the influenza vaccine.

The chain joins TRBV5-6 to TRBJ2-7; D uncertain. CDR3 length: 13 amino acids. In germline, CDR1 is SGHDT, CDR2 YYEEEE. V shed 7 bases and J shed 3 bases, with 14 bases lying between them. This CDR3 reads CASCTRLDYEQYF. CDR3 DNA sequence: TGTGCCAGCTGTACTCGACTTGACTACGAGCAGTACTTC.

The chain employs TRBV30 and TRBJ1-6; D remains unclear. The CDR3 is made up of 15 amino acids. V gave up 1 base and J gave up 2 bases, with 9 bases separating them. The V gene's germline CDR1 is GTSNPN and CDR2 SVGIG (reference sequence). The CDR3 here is CAWSGRVAYNSPLHF. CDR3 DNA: TGTGCCTGGAGTGGGCGGGTGGCCTATAATTCACCCCTCCACTTT.

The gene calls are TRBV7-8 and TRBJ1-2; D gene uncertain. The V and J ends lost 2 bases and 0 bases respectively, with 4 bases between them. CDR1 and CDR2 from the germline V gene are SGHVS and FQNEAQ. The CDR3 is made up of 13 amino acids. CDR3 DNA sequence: TGTGCCAGCAGCTTACAGACTAACTATGGCTACACCTTC. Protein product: CASSLQTNYGYTF.

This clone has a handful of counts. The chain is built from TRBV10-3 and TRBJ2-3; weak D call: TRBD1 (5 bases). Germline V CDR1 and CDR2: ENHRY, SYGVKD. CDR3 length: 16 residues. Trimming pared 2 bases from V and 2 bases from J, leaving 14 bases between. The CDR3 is CAISESLPGATDTQYF. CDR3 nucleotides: TGTGCCATCAGTGAGAGCCTACCTGGGGCCACAGATACGCAGTATTTT.

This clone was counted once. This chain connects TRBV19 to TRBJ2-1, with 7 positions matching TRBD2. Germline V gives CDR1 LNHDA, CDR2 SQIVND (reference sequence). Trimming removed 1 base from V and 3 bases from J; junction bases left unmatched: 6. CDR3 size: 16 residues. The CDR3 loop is CASSIVGRGSYNEQFF. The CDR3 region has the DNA TGTGCCAGTAGTATAGTTGGGCGGGGGAGCTACAATGAGCAGTTCTTC. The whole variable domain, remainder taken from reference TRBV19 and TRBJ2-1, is DGGITQSPKYLFRKEGQNVTLSCEQNLNHDAMYWYRQDPGQGLRLIYYSQIVNDFQKGDIAEGYSVSREKKESFPLTVTSAQKNPTAFYLCASSIVGRGSYNEQFFGPGTRLTVL.

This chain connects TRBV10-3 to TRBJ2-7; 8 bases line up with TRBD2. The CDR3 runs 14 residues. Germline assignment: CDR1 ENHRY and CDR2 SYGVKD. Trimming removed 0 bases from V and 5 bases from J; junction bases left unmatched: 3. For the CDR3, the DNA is TGTGCCATCAGTGAGTCGCGGGGGGACGACGAGCAGTACTTC. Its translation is CAISESRGDDEQYF.

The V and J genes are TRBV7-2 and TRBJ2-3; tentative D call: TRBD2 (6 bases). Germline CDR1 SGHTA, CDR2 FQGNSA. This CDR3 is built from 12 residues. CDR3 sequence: CSGGSRTDTQYF. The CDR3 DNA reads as TGTTCTGGGGGGTCTCGCACAGATACGCAGTATTTT. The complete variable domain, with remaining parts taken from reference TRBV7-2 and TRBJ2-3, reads GAGVSQSPSNKVTEKGKDVELRCDPISGHTALYWYRQSLGQGLEFLIYFQGNSAPDKSGLPSDRFSAERTGGSVSTLTIQRTQQEDSAVYLCSGGSRTDTQYFGPGTRLTVL.

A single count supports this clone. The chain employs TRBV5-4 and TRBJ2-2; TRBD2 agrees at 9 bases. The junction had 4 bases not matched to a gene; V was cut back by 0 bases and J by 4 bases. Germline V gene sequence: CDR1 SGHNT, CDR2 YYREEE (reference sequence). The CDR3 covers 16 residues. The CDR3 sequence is CASSLESGRTTGELFF. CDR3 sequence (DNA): TGTGCCAGCAGCTTGGAGAGCGGGAGGACCACCGGGGAGCTGTTTTTT.

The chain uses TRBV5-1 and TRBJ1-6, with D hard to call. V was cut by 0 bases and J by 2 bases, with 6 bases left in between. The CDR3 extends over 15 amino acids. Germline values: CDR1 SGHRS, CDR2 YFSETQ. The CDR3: CASSLEDTYNSPLHF. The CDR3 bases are TGCGCCAGCAGCTTGGAAGACACCTATAATTCACCCCTCCACTTT.

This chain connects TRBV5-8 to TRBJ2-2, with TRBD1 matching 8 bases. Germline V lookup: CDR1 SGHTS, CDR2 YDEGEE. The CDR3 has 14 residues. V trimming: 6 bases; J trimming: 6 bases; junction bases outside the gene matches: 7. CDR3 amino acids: CASILDRVSGELFF. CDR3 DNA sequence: TGTGCCAGCATCCTGGACAGGGTCTCCGGGGAGCTGTTTTTT.

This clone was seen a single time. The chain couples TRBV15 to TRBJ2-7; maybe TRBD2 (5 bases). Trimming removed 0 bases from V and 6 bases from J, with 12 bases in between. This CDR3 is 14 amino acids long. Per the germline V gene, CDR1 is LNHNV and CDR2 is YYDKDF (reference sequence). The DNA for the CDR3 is TGTGCCACCAGCAGAGATAGGGTGAGGGTCGAGCAGTACTTC. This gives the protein CATSRDRVRVEQYF.

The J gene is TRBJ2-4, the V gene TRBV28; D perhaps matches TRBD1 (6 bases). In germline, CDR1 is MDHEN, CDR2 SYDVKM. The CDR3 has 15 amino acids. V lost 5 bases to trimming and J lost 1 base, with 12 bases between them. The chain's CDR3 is CASSSRTAAKNIQYF. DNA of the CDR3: TGTGCCAGCAGTAGTCGGACAGCGGCCAAAAACATTCAGTACTTC.

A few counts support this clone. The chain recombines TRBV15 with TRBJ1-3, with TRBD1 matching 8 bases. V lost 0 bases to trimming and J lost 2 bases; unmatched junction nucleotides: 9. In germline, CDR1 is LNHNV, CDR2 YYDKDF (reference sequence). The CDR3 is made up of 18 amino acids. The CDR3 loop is CATSRERWTGNAGNTIYF. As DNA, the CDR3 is TGTGCCACCAGCAGAGAACGGTGGACAGGGAACGCTGGAAACACCATATATTTT.

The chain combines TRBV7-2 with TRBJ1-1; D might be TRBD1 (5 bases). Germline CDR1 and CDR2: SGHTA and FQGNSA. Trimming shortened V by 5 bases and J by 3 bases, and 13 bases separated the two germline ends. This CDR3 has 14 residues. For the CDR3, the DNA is TGTGCCAGCAGCCGCTCGGGGGTTTACACTGAAGCTTTCTTT. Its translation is CASSRSGVYTEAFF.

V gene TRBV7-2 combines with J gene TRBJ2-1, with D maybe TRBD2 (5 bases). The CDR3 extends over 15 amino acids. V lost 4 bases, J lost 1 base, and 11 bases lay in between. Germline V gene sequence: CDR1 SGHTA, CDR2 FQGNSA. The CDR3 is CASSYSGPSYNEQFF. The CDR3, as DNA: TGTGCCAGCAGCTACAGCGGCCCATCCTACAATGAGCAGTTCTTC.

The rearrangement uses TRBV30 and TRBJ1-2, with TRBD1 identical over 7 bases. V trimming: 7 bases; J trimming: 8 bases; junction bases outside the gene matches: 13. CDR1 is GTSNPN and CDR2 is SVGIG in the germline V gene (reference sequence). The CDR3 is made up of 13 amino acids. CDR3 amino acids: CASPRQGLRGYTF. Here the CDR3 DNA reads TGTGCCTCCCCACGACAGGGTTTACGCGGCTACACCTTC.

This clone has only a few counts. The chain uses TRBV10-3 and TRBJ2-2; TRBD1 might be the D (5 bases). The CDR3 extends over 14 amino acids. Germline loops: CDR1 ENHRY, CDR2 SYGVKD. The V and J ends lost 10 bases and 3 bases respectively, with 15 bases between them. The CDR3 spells CATKGRADTGELFF. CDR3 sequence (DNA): TGTGCCACCAAGGGCAGGGCGGACACCGGGGAGCTGTTTTTT.

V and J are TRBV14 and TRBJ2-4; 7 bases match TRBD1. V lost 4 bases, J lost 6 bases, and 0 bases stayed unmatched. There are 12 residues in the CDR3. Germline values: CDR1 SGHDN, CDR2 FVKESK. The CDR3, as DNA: TGTGCCAGCAGCCGGGACAGAAACATTCAGTACTTC. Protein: CASSRDRNIQYF.

CDR3 in amino acids: CASSDYSGRRGGELFF. The CDR3 bases are TGTGCCAGTAGTGATTATAGCGGGAGAAGGGGCGGGGAGCTGTTTTTT. The rearrangement links TRBV19 to TRBJ2-2; 9 bases are shared with TRBD2. J gave up 7 bases and V 5 bases, and 11 bases lay outside the gene matches. The CDR3 contains 16 residues. The germline V gene has CDR1 LNHDA and CDR2 SQIVND (reference sequence).

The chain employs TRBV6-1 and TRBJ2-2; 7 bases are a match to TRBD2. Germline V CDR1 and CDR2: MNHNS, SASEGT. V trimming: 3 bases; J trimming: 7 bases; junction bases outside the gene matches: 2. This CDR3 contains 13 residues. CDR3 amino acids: CASSDGGVGELFF. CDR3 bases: TGTGCCAGCAGTGATGGGGGGGTCGGGGAGCTGTTTTTT.

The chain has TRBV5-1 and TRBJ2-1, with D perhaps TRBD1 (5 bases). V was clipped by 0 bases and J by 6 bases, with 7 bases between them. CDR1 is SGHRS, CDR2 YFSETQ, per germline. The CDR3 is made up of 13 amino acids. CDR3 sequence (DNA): TGCGCCAGCAGCTTGGAGGGGATCAATGAGCAGTTCTTC. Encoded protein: CASSLEGINEQFF.

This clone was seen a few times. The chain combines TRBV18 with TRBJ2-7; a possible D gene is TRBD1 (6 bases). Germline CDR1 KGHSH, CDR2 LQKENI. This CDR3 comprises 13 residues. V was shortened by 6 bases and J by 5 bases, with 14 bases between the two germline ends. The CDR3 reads CASSYRESDEQYF. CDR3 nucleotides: TGTGCCAGCTCCTACAGGGAAAGCGACGAGCAGTACTTC.

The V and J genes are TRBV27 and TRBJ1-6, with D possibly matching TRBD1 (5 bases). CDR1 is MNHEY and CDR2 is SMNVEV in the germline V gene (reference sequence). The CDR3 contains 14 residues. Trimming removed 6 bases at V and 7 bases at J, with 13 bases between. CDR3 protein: CASRSDSQNSPLHF. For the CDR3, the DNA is TGTGCCAGCAGGAGTGACAGTCAAAATTCACCCCTCCACTTT.

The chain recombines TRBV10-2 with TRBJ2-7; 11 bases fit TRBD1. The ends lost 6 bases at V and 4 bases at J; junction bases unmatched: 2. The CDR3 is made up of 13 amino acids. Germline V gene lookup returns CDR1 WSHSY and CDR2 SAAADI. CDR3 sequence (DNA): TGCGCCAGCAGAGGACAGGGGGCTTACGAGCAGTACTTC. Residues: CASRGQGAYEQYF.

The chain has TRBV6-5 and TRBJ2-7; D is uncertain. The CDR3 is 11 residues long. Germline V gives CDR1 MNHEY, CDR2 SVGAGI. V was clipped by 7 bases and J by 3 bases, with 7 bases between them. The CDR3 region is CASTYIYEQYF. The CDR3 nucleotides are TGTGCCAGCACCTATATCTACGAGCAGTACTTC.

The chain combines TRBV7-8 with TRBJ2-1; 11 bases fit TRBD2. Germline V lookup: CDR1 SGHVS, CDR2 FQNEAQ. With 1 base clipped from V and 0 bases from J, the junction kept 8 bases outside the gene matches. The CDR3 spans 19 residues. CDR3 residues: CASSLVSGGGSSSYNEQFF. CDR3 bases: TGTGCCAGCAGCTTAGTTAGCGGGGGGGGTTCTAGCTCCTACAATGAGCAGTTCTTC.

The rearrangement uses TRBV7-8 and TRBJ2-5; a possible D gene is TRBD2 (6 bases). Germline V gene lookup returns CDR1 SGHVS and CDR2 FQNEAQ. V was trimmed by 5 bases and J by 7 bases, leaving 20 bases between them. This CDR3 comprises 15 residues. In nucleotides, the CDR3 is TGTGCCAGCAGCCTCCTGGATGGGGGGTTGGCGACCCAGTACTTC. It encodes CASSLLDGGLATQYF.